This T cell receptor (beta chain) was identified in a study of cytomegalovirus exposure and HLA in healthy donors. Germline V gene lookup returns CDR1 MGHRA and CDR2 YSYEKL. The CDR3 spans 17 residues. Trimming removed 0 bases from V and 2 bases from J; junction bases left unmatched: 7. General observations from the study: The listing of some 170 TCR beta chains classed them as cytomegalovirus-associated. First-cohort TCR clusters were later found to tend to co-occur in the 120 or so validation repertoires. Most TCR sequences were rare, but some public TCRs occurred in many donors.

This table comes from immunoSEQ multiplex PCR, and its TCRdb copy is limited to in-frame clones, with some not included. The table shows about 280,000 clones, with roughly 90% occurring only once. The study drew the donors from its approximately 120-subject validation cohort, separate from the approximately 700-subject first cohort. On this clone: The antigen is undetermined.

Sequences were obtained from PBMCs. This TCR came from a young woman in good health and CMV-seronegative. J is TRBJ2-7 and V is TRBV4-1, with TRBD2 matching over 10 bases. In DNA, the CDR3 is TGCGCCAGCAGCCAAGAGTTCAGCGGGAGGGCCACCTACGAGCAGTACTTC. It specifies CASSQEFSGRATYEQYF.